A single sample is the source of the 28 T cell receptor beta chains below, sequenced in a study of cytomegalovirus exposure and HLA in healthy donors (dated by TCRdb to 2015 to 2018). Libraries came from the immunoSEQ multiplex PCR assay. For the multiplex PCR, a mixture combining 60 forward primers for TCR Vbeta segments and 13 reverse primers for TCR Jbeta segments was used. TCRdb stores this immuneACCESS table with in-frame sequences only. Part of the clones is absent; in the studies checked, under half of the shortfall reflects unresolved V genes, and no reason is known for the rest. The sample table gives roughly 100,000 clones. Of the sample, approximately 3.5% falls within the top ten clones. Sequenced material: PBMCs. The receptors were gathered from a middle-aged man in good health and CMV-seronegative.

The chain recombines TRBV5-1 with TRBJ1-3, with D possibly being TRBD1 (6 bases). Germline CDR1 reads SGHRS; CDR2 reads YFSETQ. V dropped 3 bases and J dropped 0 bases, with 16 bases sitting between them. This CDR3 spans 17 amino acids. CDR3 region: CASSSMTGADSGNTIYF. The CDR3, as DNA: TGCGCCAGCAGCTCGATGACAGGAGCCGACTCTGGAAACACCATATATTTT.

V is TRBV18 and J is TRBJ2-7; D is unclear. The CDR3 is 14 amino acids. Trimming removed 2 bases at V and 4 bases at J, with 12 bases between. The germline gives CDR1 KGHSH, CDR2 LQKENI. The CDR3 sequence: CASSPRGTKYEQYF. DNA for the CDR3: TGTGCCAGCTCACCAAGAGGAACCAAATACGAGCAGTACTTC.

This chain joins TRBV12-5 and TRBJ2-5, with TRBD1 identical over 10 bases. Germline V gives CDR1 LGHNT, CDR2 FRNRAP. The CDR3 consists of 14 residues. V trimming: 6 bases; J trimming: 6 bases; junction bases outside the gene matches: 7. This chain's CDR3 is CASGSRDRGKTQYF. CDR3 coding DNA: TGTGCTAGTGGAAGTCGGGACAGGGGAAAGACCCAGTACTTC.

The V gene is TRBV5-5, the J gene TRBJ2-7; D is unresolved. Germline CDR1 and CDR2: SGHKS and YYEKEE (reference sequence). The ends were cut back, 4 bases at V and 0 bases at J, with 8 bases in the middle. This CDR3 contains 13 residues. The CDR3: CASSPVVSYEQYF. The CDR3 coding sequence is TGTGCCAGCAGCCCGGTGGTCTCCTACGAGCAGTACTTC.

The chain couples TRBV6-5 to TRBJ1-4, with 7 bases fitting TRBD1. V gave up 6 bases and J gave up 5 bases; unmatched junction bases: 6. This CDR3 is built from 14 residues. Looked up from germline, CDR1 is MNHEY and CDR2 is SVGAGI. The CDR3 spells CASRKQGRNEKLFF. The CDR3 DNA follows: TGTGCCAGCAGAAAACAGGGGAGGAATGAAAAACTGTTTTTT.

This rearrangement joins TRBV4-3 to TRBJ2-3, with 10 bases fitting TRBD2. Per germline, CDR1 LGHNA and CDR2 YSLEER. V trimming: 4 bases; J trimming: 5 bases; junction bases outside the gene matches: 3. The CDR3 spans 14 residues. CDR3 sequence (DNA): TGCGCCAGCAGCCCAGGGACTAGCGTAGATACGCAGTATTTT. Translated: CASSPGTSVDTQYF.

V gene TRBV18 combines with J gene TRBJ1-3; the D gene is possibly TRBD1 (5 bases). The CDR3 is made up of 18 amino acids. Germline CDR1 and CDR2: KGHSH and LQKENI. V lost 1 base and J lost 7, with 23 bases in between. Here the CDR3 DNA reads TGTGCCAGCTCACCACATCCAGCCGCTGGGGGACTCCGGAACACCATATATTTT. Its translation is CASSPHPAAGGLRNTIYF.

The chain is built from TRBV27 and TRBJ2-5, with D perhaps matching TRBD2 (6 bases). The V end lost 3 bases, the J end lost 4 bases, and 9 bases lay between the germline ends. The germline V gene encodes CDR1 MNHEY and CDR2 SMNVEV (reference sequence). This CDR3 comprises 13 residues. As DNA, the CDR3 is TGTGCCAGCAGTTTTGGGCGGGGAGAGACCCAGTACTTC. It yields the protein CASSFGRGETQYF.

Written as DNA, the CDR3 is TGTGCCAGCAGCAAATCAGAGACCCAGTACTTC. This sequence encodes CASSKSETQYF. This chain links TRBV6-6 with TRBJ2-5; no reliable D call. Germline CDR1 and CDR2: MNHNY and SVGAGI (reference sequence). The CDR3 is 11 amino acids. V was cut by 6 bases and J by 4 bases, with 6 bases left in between.

The rearrangement joins TRBV18 to TRBJ2-7, with TRBD1 matching 7 bases. CDR3 length: 13 amino acids. The junction had 2 bases not matched to a gene; V was cut back by 2 bases and J by 4 bases. Germline V lookup: CDR1 KGHSH, CDR2 LQKENI. Written as DNA, the CDR3 is TGTGCCAGCTCACCAAGGACAGGTTACGAGCAGTACTTC. Protein sequence: CASSPRTGYEQYF.

CDR3 DNA: TGTGCCAGCAGCTTTAGGGGTTCCTACAATGAGCAGTTCTTC. Its translation: CASSFRGSYNEQFF. This rearrangement joins TRBV7-2 to TRBJ2-1, with D possibly TRBD1 on 5 matching bases. Trimming removed 3 bases at V and 1 base at J, with 7 bases between. CDR3 size: 14 residues. Germline V gene lookup returns CDR1 SGHTA and CDR2 FQGNSA. Using reference TRBV7-2 and TRBJ2-1 for the parts outside the CDR3, the full variable domain is GAGVSQSPSNKVTEKGKDVELRCDPISGHTALYWYRQSLGQGLEFLIYFQGNSAPDKSGLPSDRFSAERTGGSVSTLTIQRTQQEDSAVYLCASSFRGSYNEQFFGPGTRLTVL.

The rearrangement links TRBV5-1 to TRBJ1-1; D gene uncertain. This CDR3 region has 13 residues. V was pared by 5 bases and J by 0 bases, with 8 bases between. Germline V lookup: CDR1 SGHRS, CDR2 YFSETQ. CDR3 amino acids: CASSGQMNTEAFF. The CDR3 DNA follows: TGCGCCAGCAGTGGGCAGATGAACACTGAAGCTTTCTTT.

V and J are TRBV2 and TRBJ1-6; TRBD1 matches at 10 bases. The CDR3 is 15 residues long. The V and J ends lost 6 bases and 9 bases, in that order; junction bases with no gene match: 8. Germline V gene lookup returns CDR1 SNHLY and CDR2 FYNNEI. CDR3 in DNA: TGTGCCAGCAGAGATTACCGGGACAGGGGTTCACCCCTCCACTTT. This gives the protein CASRDYRDRGSPLHF.

The chain couples TRBV9 to TRBJ2-7, with 8 bases identical to TRBD1. The CDR3 covers 15 residues. The V gene's germline CDR1 is SGDLS and CDR2 YYNGEE. V shed 0 bases, J shed 1 base, and the junction held 3 bases outside the gene matches. CDR3 residues: CASSVGTGGSYEQYF. The CDR3 region has the DNA TGTGCCAGCAGCGTAGGCACAGGGGGGTCCTACGAGCAGTACTTC. Looking up the rest from reference TRBV9 and TRBJ2-7 gives the full variable domain: DSGVTQTPKHLITATGQRVTLRCSPRSGDLSVYWYQQSLDQGLQFLIQYYNGEERAKGNILERFSAQQFPDLHSELNLSSLELGDSALYFCASSVGTGGSYEQYFGPGTRLTVT.

The chain carries TRBV6-1 and TRBJ1-1, with D perhaps matching TRBD1 (6 bases). CDR1 and CDR2 from the germline V gene are MNHNS and SASEGT. The CDR3 is 17 residues long. V dropped 4 bases and J dropped 0 bases, with 18 bases sitting between them. The CDR3 region is CASSVLKRQVLNTEAFF. CDR3 DNA: TGTGCCAGCAGTGTACTAAAGAGACAGGTGCTGAACACTGAAGCTTTCTTT.

The chain carries TRBV6-5 and TRBJ2-2; maybe TRBD1 (5 bases). V was cut by 2 bases and J by 1 base, with 11 bases left in between. This CDR3 contains 16 residues. CDR1 MNHEY and CDR2 SVGAGI come from the germline V gene. Here the CDR3 DNA reads TGTGCCAGCAGTTACCCGGGCAGGGAGAACACCGGGGAGCTGTTTTTT. Its protein is CASSYPGRENTGELFF.

This chain joins TRBV27 and TRBJ2-2, with TRBD2 matching 13 bases. The J segment lost 6 bases and the V segment lost 6 bases, leaving 7 bases of the junction unmatched. Germline V gene lookup returns CDR1 MNHEY and CDR2 SMNVEV (reference sequence). The CDR3 has 16 residues. The CDR3 protein is CASSPWTSGSSGELFF. CDR3 coding DNA: TGTGCCAGCAGCCCATGGACTAGCGGGAGTTCCGGGGAGCTGTTTTTT.

The chain links TRBV6-5 to TRBJ2-7; D may be TRBD1 (5 bases). The CDR3 totals 16 residues. Germline V gives CDR1 MNHEY, CDR2 SVGAGI. The V and J ends lost 2 bases and 0 bases respectively, with 14 bases between them. CDR3 sequence (DNA): TGTGCCAGCAGTTACGGGGTTCTAGGGGACTCCTACGAGCAGTACTTC. This codes for CASSYGVLGDSYEQYF.

For this clone: At one boundary the junction diverges from the germline segment, which might be a read error. This sequence joins TRBV7-9 and TRBJ2-7; 7 bases map to TRBD1. Germline values: CDR1 SEHNR, CDR2 FQNEAQ (reference sequence). The CDR3 spans 15 residues. The CDR3 reads CASSFSRQGLDERYF. CDR3 in DNA: TGTGCCAGCAGCTTTTCCAGACAGGGTTTGGACGAGCGGTACTTC.

The V gene is TRBV4-1, the J gene TRBJ1-1, with 10 bases fitting TRBD1. The V gene end was trimmed by 3 bases and the J gene end by 2 bases; junction bases not matched to a gene: 6. The CDR3 extends over 16 amino acids. Germline-derived CDR1 and CDR2 are MGHRA and YSYEKL. CDR3 region: CASSHPGQGGNTEAFF. The CDR3 coding sequence is TGCGCCAGCAGCCACCCCGGACAGGGGGGTAACACTGAAGCTTTCTTT.

The J gene is TRBJ2-3, the V gene TRBV7-6; 8 bases line up with TRBD2. The trim removed 5 bases at V and 1 base at J, leaving 11 bases unmatched. CDR1 SGHVS and CDR2 FNYEAQ come from the germline V gene. The CDR3 sequence is 17 residues long. The CDR3 here is CASSPLGGAGGTDTQYF. The DNA for the CDR3 is TGTGCCAGCAGCCCCCTCGGCGGAGCGGGAGGCACAGATACGCAGTATTTT.

The chain recombines TRBV28 with TRBJ1-2; TRBD1 aligns across 7 bases. The J segment lost 4 bases and the V segment lost 8 bases, leaving 4 bases of the junction unmatched. The CDR3 spans 12 residues. Germline V gives CDR1 MDHEN, CDR2 SYDVKM. The CDR3 nucleotides are TGTGCCAGCTCTGGACAGGTCTATGGCTACACCTTC. Its protein product is CASSGQVYGYTF.

The CDR3 region is CASSFLSEGEQYF. CDR3 coding DNA: TGTGCCAGCAGCTTTTTGAGCGAGGGAGAGCAGTACTTC. V is TRBV7-9 and J is TRBJ2-7, with D perhaps matching TRBD2 (5 bases). CDR3 size: 13 residues. The germline CDR1 and CDR2 sequences are SEHNR and FQNEAQ (reference sequence). The ends were cut back, 3 bases at V and 7 bases at J, with 13 bases in the middle.

V is TRBV7-6 and J is TRBJ1-5; possible D gene TRBD1, 5 bases. Trimming shortened V by 2 bases and J by 5 bases, and 16 bases separated the two germline ends. This CDR3 is built from 16 residues. In germline, CDR1 is SGHVS, CDR2 FNYEAQ. The chain's CDR3 is CASSLKQGGVDQPQHF. The CDR3 DNA is TGTGCCAGCAGCTTAAAGCAGGGAGGGGTGGATCAGCCCCAGCATTTT.

This rearrangement joins TRBV11-2 to TRBJ1-2; 7 bases agree with TRBD1. There are 13 residues in the CDR3. With V trimmed by 5 bases and J by 2 bases, 2 bases remained unmatched. Germline CDR1 SGHAT, CDR2 FQNNGV. In nucleotides, the CDR3 is TGTGCCAGCAGCCGACAGGGCAACTATGGCTACACCTTC. It specifies CASSRQGNYGYTF.

In the case of this clone: One junction end does not reproduce the germline sequence, and a read error may be involved. This chain uses TRBV4-3 with TRBJ2-5; 8 positions agree with TRBD1. Matching the DNA end better, TRBJ2-7 makes the J call doubtful. The CDR3 has 15 amino acids. Germline assignment: CDR1 LGHNA and CDR2 YSLEER. This CDR3 reads CASSQDRGNRYEQYF. DNA of the CDR3: TGCGCCAGCAGTCAAGACAGGGGAAATCGATACGAGCAGTACTTC.

This chain joins TRBV30 and TRBJ1-5; D remains unclear. CDR3 length: 13 residues. Germline V CDR1 and CDR2: GTSNPN, SVGIG (reference sequence). V lost 2 bases and J lost 6, with 11 bases in between. DNA for the CDR3: TGTGCCTGGAGTCCCGGTCCTTTTCAGCCCCAGCATTTT. It is translated as CAWSPGPFQPQHF.

The chain joins TRBV7-2 to TRBJ2-7; 10 bases map to TRBD2. Germline assignment: CDR1 SGHTA and CDR2 FQGNSA. Losses at the gene ends were 5 bases for V and 2 bases for J; bases not matched to a gene: 3. The CDR3 has 14 amino acids. CDR3 in DNA: TGTGCCAGCAGCCTTAGCGGGGGGCCCTACGAGCAGTACTTC. As protein: CASSLSGGPYEQYF.